This is a list of T cell receptor beta chains from one sample in a study of cytomegalovirus exposure and HLA in healthy donors. The table came from immunoSEQ multiplex PCR; TCRdb's copy has only in-frame clones and leaves some out. The table records 220,000 or so clones, around 73% of them present only once. Input material: PBMCs. The receptors originated from a male donor in good health and CMV-seronegative. Each CDR3 is given with its conserved first and last residue. Clone size is shown for a subset of rows, as once, few, many or a class of expanded clone.

v_gene,abundance,CDR3aa
TRBV6-4,-,CASSRRGGDTEAFF
TRBV5-5,-,CASRAPGTGSYEQYF
TRBV9,-,CASSVEHEGTQYF
TRBV6-4,-,CASSAGTHNEQFF
TRBV18,once,CASKPAGMGYEQYF
TRBV15,-,CATSRGTQGMNTEAFF
TRBV18,-,CASSPSTSRNTDTQYF
TRBV7-9,-,CASSPNREQFF
TRBV10-2,-,CASSELGLAENNEQFF
TRBV5-1,-,CASGDFTGGTDTQYF
TRBV11-2,-,CASRRDRSNYGYTF
TRBV18,-,CASSHTGAGNTIYF
TRBV5-1,-,CASSFSTRGYQETQYF
TRBV28,few,CASSYDSTDTQYF
TRBV11-2,-,CASSQGQGTSGREETQYF
TRBV11-3,once,CASSFRDRALGNEQFF
TRBV6-1,-,CASSDLIGNQPQHF
TRBV30,few,CAWSVAGAGDTQYF
TRBV10-2,-,CASSEYNTGRSTDTQYF
TRBV5-1,-,CASRPGNRETQYF
TRBV16,few,CASSQSGGGNTEAFF
TRBV6-4,-,CASGDRDRNQPQHF
TRBV5-1,once,CASSLVGGNEQFF
TRBV5-1,-,CASRAGGVDEQFF
TRBV6-5,-,CASSYPGGGSEAFF